A selection of T cell receptor beta chains follows, all from one sample in a study of cytomegalovirus exposure and HLA in healthy donors. Some clones are missing from TCRdb's copy, which holds only in-frame ones; the method was immunoSEQ multiplex PCR. The sample has 45,000 to 55,000 clones, around 80% seen once. Source material: PBMCs. Receptors were obtained from a man aged 25-45 years in good health and CMV-seropositive. Both conserved end residues are part of each CDR3. A D gene is named only where the DNA matches it firmly. Clone size, where shown, is once, few, many, or a class for clones that have expanded.

j_call v_call d_call clone_size cdr3_nt cdr3_aa
TRBJ1-2 TRBV6-4 NA NA TGTGCCAGCCTACCGCGGCAGGGGCGTCGTACTAACTATGGCTACACCTTC CASLPRQGRRTNYGYTF
TRBJ2-7 TRBV27 TRBD1 NA TGTGCCAGCAGTGGACAGGATGCCGCCTACGAGCAGTACTTC CASSGQDAAYEQYF
TRBJ2-1 TRBV5-6 TRBD2 NA TGTGCCAGCAGCTTCGGGACTATTTACAATGAGCAGTTCTTC CASSFGTIYNEQFF
TRBJ1-5 TRBV19 TRBD1 NA TGTGCCAGTAGGCAGATACAGGGGGCACTCAGCAATCAGCCCCAGCATTTT CASRQIQGALSNQPQHF
TRBJ1-2 TRBV25-1 TRBD1 once TGTGCCAGCAGTCAGGGGGCGCGTGGCTACACCTTC CASSQGARGYTF
TRBJ1-6 TRBV10-3 TRBD1 NA TGTGCCATCAGTCCCGTGACAGGGAGCCTTTCTATCCTCCACTTT CAISPVTGSLSILHF
TRBJ2-1 TRBV29-1 NA NA TGCAGCGTTGAAGCGGCAGGTCGGATGTACAATGAGCAGTTCTTC CSVEAAGRMYNEQFF
TRBJ2-2 TRBV6-1 NA NA TGTGCCAGCAGTGGCGGAATTCGGGAGCTGTTTTTT CASSGGIRELFF
TRBJ1-1 TRBV9 NA NA TGTGCCAGCAGCGGCTTACAGGACACTGAAGCTTTCTTT CASSGLQDTEAFF
TRBJ2-7 TRBV18 TRBD1 NA TGTGCCAGCTCACCGGGACAGGGGGGATCCTACGAGCAGTACTTC CASSPGQGGSYEQYF
TRBJ2-7 TRBV9 NA NA TGTGCCAGCAGCGTAGGGGGGGGGCTCCTCGAGCAGTACTTC CASSVGGGLLEQYF
TRBJ2-7 TRBV5-4 TRBD2 NA TGTGCCAGCAGCTCCTCCGGGGGGGCGACTTCCTACGAGCAGTACTTC CASSSSGGATSYEQYF
TRBJ2-7 TRBV5-4 NA NA TGTGCCAGCAGCCTGATACAGGGCTACGAGCAGTACTTC CASSLIQGYEQYF
TRBJ1-4 TRBV10-3 NA NA TGTGCCATCAGTGACACAGGGTCTTCTAGTGAAAAACTGTTTTTT CAISDTGSSSEKLFF
TRBJ1-5 TRBV9 NA once TGTGCCAGCAGCCCCCTCTACGGTTATAGCAATCAGCCCCAGCATTTT CASSPLYGYSNQPQHF
TRBJ1-2 TRBV21-1 NA NA TGTGCCAGCAGCAAAGCTTTCGCGGGGGGCTACACCTTC CASSKAFAGGYTF
TRBJ1-4 TRBV28 TRBD1 once TGTGCCAGCAGTTTAAGTTTTCCAGGGGGTGCTAATGAAAAACTGTTTTTT CASSLSFPGGANEKLFF
TRBJ2-5 TRBV25-1 NA NA TGTGCCAGCAGTGAATCAGGCCAGGGTCGGTCCCAAGAGACCCAGTACTTC CASSESGQGRSQETQYF
TRBJ2-3 TRBV19 TRBD1 NA TGTGCCAGTAGTATTAGGGACAGGGGGTTTAATACGCAGTATTTT CASSIRDRGFNTQYF
TRBJ2-7 TRBV7-3 TRBD2 few TGTGCCAGCAGCCAAAGCACGGGGGGTCAGAGCTCCTACGAGCAGTACTTC CASSQSTGGQSSYEQYF
TRBJ2-7 TRBV29-1 NA NA TGCAGCGTTGAACTCAGGAGGAACGAGCAGTACTTC CSVELRRNEQYF
TRBJ1-5 TRBV6-5 TRBD1 few TGTGCCAGCAGTTACTCTCTTCAGGGGGGCAATCAGCCCCAGCATTTT CASSYSLQGGNQPQHF